Presented here are 31 T cell receptor beta chains from one specimen sequenced in a study of T cells in Graves' hyperthyroidism and ophthalmopathy. The source material, RNA transcripts, was used to amplify TCR beta CDR3 regions. Primed by the HTBI set, a first-round RT-PCR was run on the TCR CDR3. MiXCR, run by TCRdb on the multiplex PCR reads, gives a single entry per CDR3 protein. The table has approximately 370,000 distinct CDR3 sequences, 15% seen once. The sequenced sample consisted of blood. The receptors shown here come from a woman aged 25-40 years with Graves' hyperthyroidism.

The table lists this clonotype with a few counts. Since a much larger clone is just one base distant, this may be a read error. This chain connects TRBV20-1 to TRBJ2-1; 9 nucleotides line up with TRBD1. The CDR3 has 13 amino acids. After removal of 6 bases from V and 8 bases from J, the junction contained 8 bases not matched to a gene. Germline V CDR1 and CDR2: DFQATT, SNEGSKA (reference sequence). The CDR3 DNA reads TGCAGTGCCGGGACAGGGAGGGGCTATGAGCAGTTCTTC. Its protein product is CSAGTGRGYEQFF.

The V call is TRBV6-1, the J call TRBJ1-3; 7 bases match TRBD1. J lost 1 base, V lost 5 bases, and 14 bases had no gene match. CDR3 length: 18 residues. The germline V gene has CDR1 MNHNS and CDR2 SASEGT. This CDR3 is CASSKRWGQTISGNTIYF. In nucleotides, the CDR3 is TGTGCCAGCAGTAAACGCTGGGGACAGACCATATCTGGAAACACCATATATTTT.

In regard to this clonotype: At one of its ends the junction is not consistent with the germline gene, which may arise from a read error. The J gene is TRBJ2-5, the V gene TRBV5-1, with D possibly being TRBD1 (6 bases). CDR1 SGHRS and CDR2 YFSETQ come from the germline V gene. This CDR3 region has 15 residues. The CDR3 region is CASRLGPAGEETQYF. CDR3 DNA: TGCGCCAGCAGATTGGGACCTGCAGGGGAAGAGACCCAGTACTTC.

About this clonotype itself: The CDR3 does not close with the conserved phenylalanine or tryptophan, likely indicating a read error. The chain combines TRBV7-2 with TRBJ2-1; D is undetermined. Germline CDR1 is SGHTA and CDR2 is FQGNSA. There are 14 residues in the CDR3. The V end lost 5 bases, the J end lost 0 bases, and 8 bases lay between the germline ends. The CDR3 region has the DNA TGTGCCAGCAGCCCCGGACCCTCCTACAATGAGCAGTTCTCC. It is translated as CASSPGPSYNEQFS.

This clonotype was detected a few times. V usage is TRBV24-1 and J usage is TRBJ1-2; D may be TRBD1 (6 bases). The V end lost 1 base, the J end lost 7 bases, and 9 bases lay between the germline ends. The CDR3 consists of 13 residues. Per germline, CDR1 KGHDR and CDR2 SFDVKD. The CDR3 sequence is CATSDFQGFGYTF. Here the CDR3 DNA reads TGTGCCACCAGTGATTTTCAGGGGTTTGGCTACACCTTC.

This clonotype appeared many times. The chain combines TRBV3-1 with TRBJ1-5; no reliable D call. Trimming took off 2 bases at V and 6 bases at J, with 11 bases between the two ends. Germline CDR1 is LGHDT and CDR2 is YNNKEL (reference sequence). The CDR3 runs 14 residues. The CDR3 spells CASSQRDKGQPQHF. CDR3 nucleotide sequence: TGTGCCAGCAGCCAACGCGACAAGGGTCAGCCCCAGCATTTT.

This clonotype was picked up many times. V and J are TRBV30 and TRBJ2-2, with 10 bases aligning to TRBD2. The CDR3 consists of 18 residues. Per germline, CDR1 GTSNPN and CDR2 SVGIG (reference sequence). After removal of 2 bases from V and 4 bases from J, the junction contained 13 bases not matched to a gene. The CDR3 coding sequence is TGTGCCTGGAGTCGCCCCCCTAGGGGACTAGCGTTCACCGGGGAGCTGTTTTTT. Its protein product is CAWSRPPRGLAFTGELFF.

This clonotype was seen at least ten times. V is TRBV30 and J is TRBJ1-1; the match to TRBD1 covers 7 bases. Germline-derived CDR1 and CDR2 are GTSNPN and SVGIG (reference sequence). The ends lost 0 bases at V and 5 bases at J; junction bases unmatched: 3. CDR3 length equals 13 residues. CDR3 protein: CAWSVGRGTEAFF. CDR3 bases: TGTGCCTGGAGTGTAGGCAGGGGGACTGAAGCTTTCTTT.

This clonotype occurred many times. The V and J genes are TRBV7-6 and TRBJ2-7; 8 bases agree with TRBD2. J lost 2 bases, V lost 1 base, and 4 bases had no gene match. CDR3 length equals 15 residues. Germline CDR1 SGHVS, CDR2 FNYEAQ. CDR3 amino acids: CASSLVSGRPYEQYF. The CDR3 coding sequence is TGTGCCAGCAGCTTAGTCAGCGGGAGACCCTACGAGCAGTACTTC.

The chain joins TRBV7-6 to TRBJ2-7, with 8 bases that match TRBD2. Germline values: CDR1 SGHVS, CDR2 FNYEAQ. The CDR3 loop spans 15 amino acids. Losses at the gene ends were 5 bases for V and 4 bases for J; bases not matched to a gene: 10. This CDR3 is CASSPGGAGRYEQYF. The CDR3 region has the DNA TGTGCCAGCAGCCCGGGGGGGGCGGGACGGTACGAGCAGTACTTC.

J is TRBJ2-2 and V is TRBV5-5, with 13 positions matching TRBD2. J gave up 1 base and V 1 base, and 7 bases lay outside the gene matches. From germline, CDR1 is SGHKS and CDR2 YYEKEE (reference sequence). The length of the CDR3 is 19 residues. The CDR3: CASSLLLAGGYENTGELFF. The CDR3 DNA sequence: TGTGCCAGCAGCTTGTTACTAGCGGGAGGGTATGAGAACACCGGGGAGCTGTTTTTT.

This clonotype was seen a handful of times. The chain is built from TRBV20-1 and TRBJ1-4, with 7 bases lining up with TRBD1. This CDR3 contains 15 residues. Trimming cost V 0 bases and J 5 bases; bases outside gene matches: 6. CDR1 is DFQATT and CDR2 is SNEGSKA in the germline V gene (reference sequence). CDR3 DNA: TGCAGTGCTAGAGATGAGACAGGGCTGAATGAAAAACTGTTTTTT. Its protein is CSARDETGLNEKLFF.

This clonotype was counted ten times or more. In DNA form, the CDR3 reads TGTGCCAGCAGCCCCGGAGGCGGTGAGCAGTTCTTC. Its protein product is CASSPGGGEQFF. This chain joins TRBV3-1 and TRBJ2-1; a possible D gene is TRBD2 (5 bases). Trimming stripped 4 bases from V and 9 bases from J, with 10 bases between. From germline, CDR1 is LGHDT and CDR2 YNNKEL (reference sequence). The CDR3 extends over 12 amino acids.

This clonotype was detected ten times or more. The chain couples TRBV2 to TRBJ2-7; D tentatively fits TRBD1 or TRBD2 (5 bases each). Germline V gene sequence: CDR1 SNHLY, CDR2 FYNNEI. This CDR3 contains 13 residues. Trimming pared 5 bases from V and 3 bases from J, leaving 11 bases between. CDR3 nucleotides: TGTGCCAGCAGTAAGGGACGGAACTACGAGCAGTACTTC. This codes for CASSKGRNYEQYF.

This clonotype has ten or more counts. The chain combines TRBV20-1 with TRBJ2-1; TRBD2 matches 10 bases. The CDR3 covers 16 residues. Per the germline V gene, CDR1 is DFQATT and CDR2 is SNEGSKA (reference sequence). V shed 0 bases and J 7 bases; nucleotides not matched to a gene: 9. Here the CDR3 DNA reads TGCAGTGCTAGAGATCCATTAGCGGGAGGACGAAATGAGCAGTTCTTC. This sequence encodes CSARDPLAGGRNEQFF.

This chain joins TRBV11-2 and TRBJ2-5; D unclear. Germline CDR1 SGHAT, CDR2 FQNNGV. This CDR3 region has 13 residues. The ends were cut back, 6 bases at V and 0 bases at J, with 8 bases in the middle. Written as DNA, the CDR3 is TGTGCCAGCAGGCCGCGGTACCAAGAGACCCAGTACTTC. This sequence encodes CASRPRYQETQYF.

This clonotype was detected only a few times. The V call is TRBV11-3, the J call TRBJ2-2; D is uncertain. CDR3 length equals 17 residues. V was cut by 2 bases and J by 0 bases, with 13 bases left in between. Germline-derived CDR1 and CDR2 are SGHNT and YENEEA. Here the CDR3 reads CASSLRWAATNTGELFF. CDR3 DNA sequence: TGTGCCAGCAGCTTAAGATGGGCGGCAACGAACACCGGGGAGCTGTTTTTT.

The DNA of the CDR3 is TGTGCCAGCCCTCGGACAGGCGAAAGCACAGATACGCAGTATTTT. Its protein product is CASPRTGESTDTQYF. V is TRBV2 and J is TRBJ2-3; 7 nucleotides align to TRBD1. The germline gives CDR1 SNHLY, CDR2 FYNNEI. V was pared by 8 bases and J by 0 bases, with 8 bases of the junction left unmatched. This CDR3 has 15 residues.

V usage is TRBV4-2 and J usage is TRBJ2-3; 12 bases agree with TRBD2. This CDR3 comprises 15 residues. V was pared by 7 bases and J by 10 bases, with 12 bases of the junction left unmatched. CDR1 and CDR2 from the germline V gene are LGHNA and YNFKEQ. The CDR3 sequence: CASTRTSGTRTSQYF. In DNA form, the CDR3 reads TGTGCCAGCACCCGGACTAGCGGGACCCGGACCTCGCAGTATTTT.

The table lists this clonotype with many counts. This rearrangement joins TRBV3-1 to TRBJ1-1; 9 bases fit TRBD1. CDR3 length: 16 amino acids. Germline assignment: CDR1 LGHDT and CDR2 YNNKEL (reference sequence). J was trimmed by 6 bases and V by 1 base; bases with no gene match: 9. The CDR3 nucleotides are TGTGCCAGCAGCCAAGTTCGGGGACAGGGCCTGCCTGAAGCTTTCTTT. Translating gives CASSQVRGQGLPEAFF.

This clonotype was observed at least ten times. V is TRBV12-3 or TRBV12-4 and J is TRBJ2-7; D gene ambiguous. This CDR3 has 14 residues. With 0 bases removed from V and 1 base from J, the gap between germline ends came to 7 bases. DNA for the CDR3: TGTGCCAGCAGTTTAGCACCCCGGTCCTACGAGCAGTACTTC. Its protein is CASSLAPRSYEQYF.

The gene calls are TRBV18 and TRBJ2-5, with 8 bases matching TRBD1. With V trimmed by 3 bases and J by 4 bases, 7 bases remained unmatched. This CDR3 region has 15 residues. Germline values: CDR1 KGHSH, CDR2 LQKENI. CDR3 loop: CASSPQAGTGETQYF. The CDR3 nucleotides read TGTGCCAGCTCACCTCAAGCCGGGACAGGAGAGACCCAGTACTTC.

This chain connects TRBV19 to TRBJ2-6; the match to TRBD2 covers 12 bases. V lost 9 bases to trimming and J lost 1 base; unmatched junction nucleotides: 4. CDR3 length equals 16 residues. The germline CDR1 and CDR2 sequences are LNHDA and SQIVND (reference sequence). The CDR3 sequence: CARRTSGASGANVLTF. Here the CDR3 DNA reads TGTGCCAGGAGGACTAGCGGGGCGTCTGGGGCCAACGTCCTGACTTTC.

This clonotype was observed a handful of times. The rearrangement uses TRBV7-9 and TRBJ2-3; 9 bases agree with TRBD2. CDR1 and CDR2 (germline): SEHNR, FQNEAQ (reference sequence). The CDR3 covers 16 residues. V shed 5 bases, J shed 1 base, and the junction held 7 bases outside the gene matches. CDR3 protein: CASSPRAGGRTDTQYF. The CDR3 DNA reads TGTGCCAGCAGCCCCAGGGCGGGGGGGCGCACAGATACGCAGTATTTT.

Comments on this clonotype: The junction does not match germline at one end; this may be a read error. In DNA form, the CDR3 reads TGTGCCAGCAGTTTATTAGGTAGCGGGGGCAATGAGCAGTCCTTC. Protein product: CASSLLGSGGNEQSF. V is TRBV27 and J is TRBJ2-1; TRBD2 aligns across 9 bases. The germline gives CDR1 MNHEY, CDR2 SMNVEV (reference sequence). This CDR3 is 15 amino acids long.

The chain combines TRBV28 with TRBJ2-1; D possibly corresponds to TRBD2 (5 bases). Per the germline V gene, CDR1 is MDHEN and CDR2 is SYDVKM. The V gene lost 5 bases and the J gene lost 6 bases, with 14 bases spanning the gap. The CDR3 is 14 amino acids. The CDR3 nucleotides are TGTGCCAGCAGTGATCCCCGGACTTCCAATGAGCAGTTCTTC. Amino acid sequence: CASSDPRTSNEQFF.

This clonotype occurred a few times. The junction differs from germline at one of its ends, possibly a read error. The gene calls are TRBV6-2 or TRBV6-3 and TRBJ2-1; D assignment may be TRBD1 or TRBD2 (5 bases each). There are 21 residues in the CDR3. Per the germline V gene, CDR1 is MNHEY and CDR2 is SVGEGT. The CDR3 region has the DNA TGTGCCAGCAACAATATGGGGGTAGGGGTTTACCTAACAAGCTCCTACAATGAGCAGCTCTTC. Protein sequence: CASNNMGVGVYLTSSYNEQLF.

With respect to this clonotype: A single base separates this from a much larger clone, so it may be a read error. The rearrangement links TRBV7-8 to TRBJ2-3; 9 nucleotides line up with TRBD1. The CDR3 contains 15 residues. The germline V gene encodes CDR1 SGHVS and CDR2 FQNEAQ. V gave up 7 bases and J gave up 5 bases; unmatched junction bases: 10. The CDR3 region is CASNSRTGAGDTQYF. For the CDR3, the DNA is TGTGCCAGCAACTCTAGGACAGGGGCTGGAGATACGCAGTATTTT.

At least ten counts were recorded for this clonotype. The rearrangement joins TRBV7-8 to TRBJ1-1, with TRBD1 matching 11 bases. V shed 7 bases and J 0 bases; nucleotides not matched to a gene: 19. Germline lookup yields CDR1 SGHVS and CDR2 FQNEAQ. The CDR3 is made up of 20 amino acids. CDR3: CASTSGTGGLSIALNTEAFF. CDR3 nucleotides: TGTGCCAGCACCTCGGGGACAGGGGGTCTTTCCATAGCTCTGAACACTGAAGCTTTCTTT.

V and J are TRBV24-1 and TRBJ2-7; 10 bases line up with TRBD2. With 2 bases clipped from V and 6 bases from J, the junction kept 9 bases outside the gene matches. Germline lookup yields CDR1 KGHDR and CDR2 SFDVKD. This CDR3 is built from 16 residues. CDR3 loop: CATSDSRTSGRPEQYF. The CDR3 DNA reads as TGTGCCACCAGTGATTCCCGGACTAGCGGAAGGCCCGAGCAGTACTTC.

V usage is TRBV12-3 or TRBV12-4 and J usage is TRBJ2-2, with 8 bases aligning to TRBD2. CDR3 size: 16 residues. J was trimmed by 5 bases and V by 5 bases; bases with no gene match: 10. The CDR3 is CASSTRLAMGTGELFF. For the CDR3, the DNA is TGTGCCAGCAGTACAAGACTAGCGATGGGGACCGGGGAGCTGTTTTTT.